This T cell receptor beta chain was captured by sequencing in a study of T cell clonality in common variable immunodeficiency. There are 14 residues in the CDR3. Germline CDR1 reads MRHNA; CDR2 reads SNTAGT. The trim removed 4 bases at V and 2 bases at J, leaving 3 bases unmatched. Some clones are missing from TCRdb's copy, which holds only in-frame ones; the method was immunoSEQ multiplex PCR. This sample comprises about 42,000 clones, none seen once only. This clone was recorded many times. The read terminates 3 residues before the CDR3 end, so the remaining end is supplied by the germline J gene. This receptor was identified in a person aged 18-70 years in good health. Sequencing was performed on peripheral blood mononuclear cells. This rearrangement joins TRBV6-4 to TRBJ2-7; 9 bases agree with TRBD2. CDR3 DNA, as far as it was read: TGTGCCAGCAGTGCGTCTAGCGGGGCCTACGAG. The encoded protein is CASSASSGAYE. The whole CDR3 protein reads CASSASSGAYEQYF.